Listed here are 20 T cell receptor beta chains from one sample, sequenced in a study of blood T cell repertoires in COVID-19. Only in-frame clones appear in the TCRdb table, and some are missing; sequencing was by immunoSEQ multiplex PCR. The table shows fewer than 450,000 clones, with 90% to 95% occurring only once. The sequenced sample was peripheral blood. These receptors originate from a woman aged 18-35 years who had recovered from COVID-19.

The rearrangement uses TRBV10-3 and TRBJ1-1; a possible D gene is TRBD1 (5 bases). Between the trimmed V and J ends, which lost 4 bases and 5 bases, there was a span of 11 bases. Germline loops: CDR1 ENHRY, CDR2 SYGVKD. This CDR3 is built from 13 residues. As DNA, the CDR3 is TGTGCCATCAGTGGTCCAGGGAGGACTGAAGCTTTCTTT. This sequence encodes CAISGPGRTEAFF.

This chain's CDR3 is CASSFLRGDTQYF. The DNA of the CDR3 is TGTGCCAGCAGTTTCCTACGGGGTGATACGCAGTATTTT. V and J are TRBV12-3 or TRBV12-4 and TRBJ2-3; TRBD2 is a possible D gene (5 bases). This CDR3 contains 13 residues. Trimming left V 3 bases short and J 6 bases short, with 10 bases between.

The chain is built from TRBV10-3 and TRBJ2-1, with 10 bases that match TRBD2. The V gene end was trimmed by 3 bases and the J gene end by 0 bases; junction bases not matched to a gene: 5. CDR3 length: 17 amino acids. Germline V lookup: CDR1 ENHRY, CDR2 SYGVKD. CDR3 sequence: CAISDGRTSGSYNEQFF. The DNA for the CDR3 is TGTGCCATCAGTGACGGAAGGACTAGCGGCTCCTACAATGAGCAGTTCTTC.

This chain links TRBV29-1 with TRBJ2-1; 13 nucleotides agree with TRBD2. Unmatched junction bases numbered 10, after V lost 6 bases and J lost 5 bases. Germline V lookup: CDR1 SQVTM, CDR2 ANQGSEA. CDR3 length equals 16 residues. The CDR3 protein is CSVTLLAGGPHNEQFF. CDR3 in DNA: TGCAGCGTGACCTTACTAGCGGGAGGGCCGCACAATGAGCAGTTCTTC.

V is TRBV6-5 and J is TRBJ1-6; TRBD1 matches at 10 bases. The V gene end was trimmed by 6 bases and the J gene end by 13 bases; junction bases not matched to a gene: 12. There are 15 residues in the CDR3. Germline V gene data show CDR1 as MNHEY and CDR2 as SVGAGI. The CDR3 DNA sequence: TGTGCCAGCAGGGGGGACAGGGGAGGACGTTTCCCCCTCCACTTT. It specifies CASRGDRGGRFPLHF.

This chain connects TRBV2 to TRBJ2-5, with no clear D. Trimming shortened V by 7 bases and J by 2 bases, and 8 bases separated the two germline ends. Per germline, CDR1 SNHLY and CDR2 FYNNEI. CDR3 length: 12 amino acids. CDR3 nucleotides: TGTGCCAGCACTTACTATCAAGAGACCCAGTACTTC. Amino acid sequence: CASTYYQETQYF.

The chain employs TRBV12-5 and TRBJ2-1; the D is unclear. Deletions cut 6 bases from V and 12 bases from J, with 15 bases between. The CDR3 runs to 12 residues. Per germline, CDR1 LGHNT and CDR2 FRNRAP. CDR3 DNA sequence: TGTGCTAGTGGCCAGACTTCTTCCGCGCAGTTCTTC. The encoded protein is CASGQTSSAQFF. The full variable domain, rest sourced from reference TRBV12-5 and TRBJ2-1, is DARVTQTPRHKVTEMGQEVTMRCQPILGHNTVFWYRQTMMQGLELLAYFRNRAPLDDSGMPKDRFSAEMPDATLATLKIQPSEPRDSAVYFCASGQTSSAQFFGPGTRLTVL.

The chain employs TRBV24-1 and TRBJ1-2, with D possibly TRBD1 on 6 matching bases. The V and J ends lost 4 bases and 5 bases respectively, with 13 bases between them. Germline V CDR1 and CDR2: KGHDR, SFDVKD. The CDR3 has 14 residues. The CDR3 DNA reads as TGTGCCACCAGTGACCACAGGGTCGGGTATGGCTACACCTTC. It yields the protein CATSDHRVGYGYTF.

The chain couples TRBV5-1 to TRBJ2-5; 7 bases match TRBD2. The CDR3 is made up of 15 amino acids. The germline gives CDR1 SGHRS, CDR2 YFSETQ. V gave up 0 bases and J gave up 4 bases; unmatched junction bases: 6. The CDR3 DNA reads TGCGCCAGCAGCTTGGGCGGGAGATTCTCAGAGACCCAGTACTTC. Protein product: CASSLGGRFSETQYF.

The chain recombines TRBV12-3 or TRBV12-4 with TRBJ2-6, with a weak D call TRBD2 (5 bases). The CDR3 sequence is 13 residues long. The V and J ends lost 10 bases and 1 base respectively, with 8 bases between them. CDR3 sequence (DNA): TGTGCCACAAGAGGGTCTGGGGCCAACGTCCTGACTTTC. Translating it yields CATRGSGANVLTF.

The chain uses TRBV6-5 and TRBJ1-1; 7 positions match TRBD1. This CDR3 is built from 14 residues. The J segment lost 6 bases and the V segment lost 0 bases, leaving 4 bases of the junction unmatched. Germline lookup yields CDR1 MNHEY and CDR2 SVGAGI. CDR3 protein: CASSYSQGLAEAFF. The CDR3 DNA reads TGTGCCAGCAGTTACTCACAGGGGCTGGCTGAAGCTTTCTTT.

This sequence joins TRBV6-2 or TRBV6-3 and TRBJ2-7, with D possibly being TRBD1 (7 bases). Per germline, CDR1 MNHEY and CDR2 SVGEGT. V lost 0 bases and J lost 0, with 15 bases in between. The CDR3 contains 17 residues. The CDR3 nucleotides are TGTGCCAGCAGTTACTCGAAACGACAGGGAGGCTCCTACGAGCAGTACGTC. It specifies CASSYSKRQGGSYEQYV.

This chain links TRBV11-2 with TRBJ2-1; TRBD2 matches at 13 bases. This CDR3 contains 15 residues. The germline V gene encodes CDR1 SGHAT and CDR2 FQNNGV. V shed 5 bases, J shed 4 bases, and the junction held 2 bases outside the gene matches. The CDR3 DNA is TGTGCCAGCAGCCGGACTAGCGGGGGTTACAATGAGCAGTTCTTC. This codes for CASSRTSGGYNEQFF.

The rearrangement links TRBV6-2 or TRBV6-3 to TRBJ2-1, with a tentative D call TRBD2 (5 bases). CDR3 length: 16 residues. Trimming took 6 bases from V and 1 from J, leaving 16 bases between them. The germline CDR1 and CDR2 sequences are MNHEY and SVGEGT. The CDR3 here is CASSSGSEVSYNEQFF. The CDR3 bases are TGTGCCAGCAGCTCCGGGTCGGAGGTATCCTACAATGAGCAGTTCTTC.

CDR3 in amino acids: CARSPGLAGGWEQYV. Written as DNA, the CDR3 is TGTGCCAGAAGTCCCGGTTTAGCGGGAGGTTGGGAGCAGTACGTC. The chain joins TRBV5-3 to TRBJ2-7, with TRBD2 identical over 10 bases. TRBV5-3 is an ORF, with its function uncertain. The CDR3 consists of 15 residues. V was pared by 5 bases and J by 7 bases, with 12 bases of the junction left unmatched.

CDR3 region: CASSPSPRETQYF. DNA of the CDR3: TGCGCCAGCAGCCCTTCCCCTAGAGAGACCCAGTACTTC. The chain employs TRBV5-1 and TRBJ2-5; unclear D gene. Between the trimmed V and J ends, which lost 4 bases and 4 bases, there was a span of 11 bases. This CDR3 is 13 amino acids long. Germline CDR1 SGHRS, CDR2 YFSETQ.

This rearrangement joins TRBV7-2 to TRBJ1-5; possibly TRBD1 for D (6 bases). Trimming shortened V by 3 bases and J by 5 bases, and 14 bases separated the two germline ends. From germline, CDR1 is SGHTA and CDR2 FQGNSA. This CDR3 is built from 15 residues. The CDR3 protein is CASSFVQGSDQPQHF. In DNA, the CDR3 is TGTGCCAGCAGCTTTGTCCAGGGGTCGGATCAGCCCCAGCATTTT.

This chain links TRBV6-2 or TRBV6-3 with TRBJ2-3; D is undetermined. The germline CDR1 and CDR2 sequences are MNHEY and SVGEGT. V was pared by 0 bases and J by 3 bases, with 13 bases between. This CDR3 spans 16 amino acids. The CDR3 coding sequence is TGTGCCAGCAGTTACTCGCCGGGTTTTAGGACAGATACGCAGTATTTT. This codes for CASSYSPGFRTDTQYF.

The genes are TRBV6-2 or TRBV6-3 and TRBJ2-7; TRBD1 agrees at 9 bases. The V gene end was trimmed by 4 bases and the J gene end by 7 bases; junction bases not matched to a gene: 8. The CDR3 extends over 14 amino acids. Per germline, CDR1 MNHEY and CDR2 SVGEGT. The CDR3 loop reads CASSLPGQGQEQYV. CDR3 DNA: TGTGCCAGCAGTTTACCGGGACAGGGTCAAGAGCAGTACGTC.

The genes are TRBV10-2 and TRBJ1-5; D may be TRBD1 (5 bases). CDR1 is WSHSY and CDR2 is SAAADI in the germline V gene. The CDR3 totals 14 residues. Trimming pared 8 bases from V and 9 bases from J, leaving 20 bases between. The DNA for the CDR3 is TGCGCCAGCGGGGGGTCGGGGTTTGGTGGGCCCCAGCATTTT. This encodes CASGGSGFGGPQHF.